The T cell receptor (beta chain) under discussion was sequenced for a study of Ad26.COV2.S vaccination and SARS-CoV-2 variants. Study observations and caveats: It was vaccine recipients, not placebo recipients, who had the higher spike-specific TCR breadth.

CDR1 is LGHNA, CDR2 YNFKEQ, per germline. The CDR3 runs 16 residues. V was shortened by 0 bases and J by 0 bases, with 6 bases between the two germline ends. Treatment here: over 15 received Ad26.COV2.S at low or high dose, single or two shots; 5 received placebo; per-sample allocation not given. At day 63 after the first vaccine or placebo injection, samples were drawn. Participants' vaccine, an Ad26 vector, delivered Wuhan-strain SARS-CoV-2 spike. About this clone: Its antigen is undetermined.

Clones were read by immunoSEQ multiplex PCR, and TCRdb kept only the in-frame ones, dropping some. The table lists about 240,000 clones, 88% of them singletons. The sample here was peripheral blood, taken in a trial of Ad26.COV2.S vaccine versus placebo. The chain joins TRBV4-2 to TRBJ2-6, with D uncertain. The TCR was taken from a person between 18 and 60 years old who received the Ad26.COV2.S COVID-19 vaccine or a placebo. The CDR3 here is CASSQEWSSGANVLTF. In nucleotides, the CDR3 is TGTGCCAGCAGCCAAGAGTGGAGCTCTGGGGCCAACGTCCTGACTTTC.